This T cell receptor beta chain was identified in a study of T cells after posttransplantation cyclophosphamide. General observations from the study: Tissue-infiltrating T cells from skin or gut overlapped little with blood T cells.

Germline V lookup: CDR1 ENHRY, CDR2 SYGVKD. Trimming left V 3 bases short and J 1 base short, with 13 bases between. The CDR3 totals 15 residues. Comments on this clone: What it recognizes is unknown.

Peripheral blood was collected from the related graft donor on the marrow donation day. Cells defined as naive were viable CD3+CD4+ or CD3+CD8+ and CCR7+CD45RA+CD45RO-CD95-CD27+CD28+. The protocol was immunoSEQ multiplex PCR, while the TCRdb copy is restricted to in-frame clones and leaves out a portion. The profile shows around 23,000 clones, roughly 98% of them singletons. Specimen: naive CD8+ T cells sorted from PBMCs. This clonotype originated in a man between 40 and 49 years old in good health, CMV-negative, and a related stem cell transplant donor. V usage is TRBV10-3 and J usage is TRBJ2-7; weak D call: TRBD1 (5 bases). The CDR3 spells CAISESREVSYEQYF. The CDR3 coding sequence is TGTGCCATCAGTGAATCCAGGGAAGTGTCCTACGAGCAGTACTTC.